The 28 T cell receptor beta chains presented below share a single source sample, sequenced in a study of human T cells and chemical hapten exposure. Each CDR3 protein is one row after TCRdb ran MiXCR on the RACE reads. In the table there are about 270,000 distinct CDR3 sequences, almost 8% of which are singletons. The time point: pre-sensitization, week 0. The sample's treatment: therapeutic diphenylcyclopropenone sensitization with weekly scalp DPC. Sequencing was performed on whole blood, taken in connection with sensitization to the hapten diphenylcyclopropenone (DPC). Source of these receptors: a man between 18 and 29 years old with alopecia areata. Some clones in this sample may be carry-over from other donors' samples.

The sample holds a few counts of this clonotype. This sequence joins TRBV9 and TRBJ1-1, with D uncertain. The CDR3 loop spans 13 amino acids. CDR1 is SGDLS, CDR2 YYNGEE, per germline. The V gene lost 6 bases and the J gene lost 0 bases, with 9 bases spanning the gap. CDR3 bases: TGTGCCAGCACCACTTCGGTGAACACTGAAGCTTTCTTT. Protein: CASTTSVNTEAFF.

The CDR3 here is CASSSGLARGEKLFF. CDR3 nucleotide sequence: TGCGCCAGCAGCTCGGGCCTCGCTAGAGGGGAAAAACTGTTTTTT. V and J are TRBV5-1 and TRBJ1-4; no reliable D call. The germline V and J ends were trimmed by 3 bases and 8 bases, with 17 bases remaining between them. This CDR3 has 15 residues. Per germline, CDR1 SGHRS and CDR2 YFSETQ.

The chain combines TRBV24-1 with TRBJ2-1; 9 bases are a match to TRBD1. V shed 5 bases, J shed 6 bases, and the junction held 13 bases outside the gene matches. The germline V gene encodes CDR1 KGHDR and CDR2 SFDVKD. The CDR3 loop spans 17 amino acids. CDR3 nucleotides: TGTGCCACCAGTGCCCCTCTTCGGGACAGGGAGGTCAATGAGCAGTTCTTC. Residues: CATSAPLRDREVNEQFF.

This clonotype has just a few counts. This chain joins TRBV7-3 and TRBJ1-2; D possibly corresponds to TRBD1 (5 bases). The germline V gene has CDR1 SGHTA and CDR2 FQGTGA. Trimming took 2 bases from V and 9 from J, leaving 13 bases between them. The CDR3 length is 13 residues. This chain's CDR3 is CASSLGQGGSYTF. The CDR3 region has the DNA TGTGCCAGCAGCTTAGGCCAGGGCGGAAGCTACACCTTC.

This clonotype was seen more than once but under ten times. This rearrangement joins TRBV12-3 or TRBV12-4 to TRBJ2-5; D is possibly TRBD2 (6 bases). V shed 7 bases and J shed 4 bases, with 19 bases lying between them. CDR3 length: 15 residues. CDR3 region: CASTLPGLPTETQYF. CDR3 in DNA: TGTGCCAGCACCCTCCCGGGACTTCCAACAGAGACCCAGTACTTC.

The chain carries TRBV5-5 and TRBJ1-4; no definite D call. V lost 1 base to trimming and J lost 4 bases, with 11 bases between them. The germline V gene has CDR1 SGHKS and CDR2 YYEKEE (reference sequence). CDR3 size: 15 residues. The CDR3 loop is CASSLWADINEKLFF. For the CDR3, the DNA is TGTGCCAGCAGCTTGTGGGCAGATATTAATGAAAAACTGTTTTTT. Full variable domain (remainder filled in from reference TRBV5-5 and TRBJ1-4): DAGVTQSPTHLIKTRGQQVTLRCSPISGHKSVSWYQQVLGQGPQFIFQYYEKEERGRGNFPDRFSARQFPNYSSELNVNALLLGDSALYLCASSLWADINEKLFFGSGTQLSVL.

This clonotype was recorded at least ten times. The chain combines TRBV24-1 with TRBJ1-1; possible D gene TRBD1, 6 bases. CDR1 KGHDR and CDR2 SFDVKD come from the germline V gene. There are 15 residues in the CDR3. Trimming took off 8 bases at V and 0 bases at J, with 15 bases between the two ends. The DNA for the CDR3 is TGTGCCACCAATATTCGGGGACACATGAACACTGAAGCTTTCTTT. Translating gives CATNIRGHMNTEAFF.

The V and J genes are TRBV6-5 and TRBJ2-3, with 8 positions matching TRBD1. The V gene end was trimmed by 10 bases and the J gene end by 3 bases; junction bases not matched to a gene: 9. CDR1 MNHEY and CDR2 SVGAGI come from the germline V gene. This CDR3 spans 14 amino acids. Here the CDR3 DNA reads TGTGCCACATCGCAGGGGGCGCGAACAGATACGCAGTATTTT. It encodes CATSQGARTDTQYF.

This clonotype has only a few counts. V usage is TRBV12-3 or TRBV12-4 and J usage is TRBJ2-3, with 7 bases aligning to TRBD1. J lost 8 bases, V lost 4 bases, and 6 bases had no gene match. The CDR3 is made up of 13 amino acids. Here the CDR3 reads CASSWTGESTQYF. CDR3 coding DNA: TGTGCCAGCAGTTGGACAGGCGAAAGTACGCAGTATTTT.

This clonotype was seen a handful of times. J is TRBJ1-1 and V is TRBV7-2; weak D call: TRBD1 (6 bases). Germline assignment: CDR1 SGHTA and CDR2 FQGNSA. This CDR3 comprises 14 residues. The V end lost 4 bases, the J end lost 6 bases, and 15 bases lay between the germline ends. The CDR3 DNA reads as TGTGCCAGCAGCTCACAGGGTGCCTCGGCTGAAGCTTTCTTT. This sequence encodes CASSSQGASAEAFF.

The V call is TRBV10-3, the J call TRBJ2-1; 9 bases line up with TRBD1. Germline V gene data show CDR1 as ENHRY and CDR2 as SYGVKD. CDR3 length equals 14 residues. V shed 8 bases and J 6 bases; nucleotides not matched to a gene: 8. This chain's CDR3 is CAIRSEDRGNEQFF. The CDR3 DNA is TGTGCCATCCGGTCGGAGGACAGGGGCAATGAGCAGTTCTTC.

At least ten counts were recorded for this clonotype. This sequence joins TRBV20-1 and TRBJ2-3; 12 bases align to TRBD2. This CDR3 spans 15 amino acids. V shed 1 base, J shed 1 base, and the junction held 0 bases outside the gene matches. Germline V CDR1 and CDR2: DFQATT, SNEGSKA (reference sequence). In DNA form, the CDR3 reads TGCAGTGCTAGAGGACTAGCGGGGGGCACAGATACGCAGTATTTT. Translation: CSARGLAGGTDTQYF.

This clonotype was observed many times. The CDR3 protein is CASSVAGYRGDTQYF. DNA of the CDR3: TGTGCCAGCAGCGTAGCAGGTTATCGAGGAGATACGCAGTATTTT. The rearrangement links TRBV9 to TRBJ2-3, with D unresolved. Trimming left V 0 bases short and J 5 bases short, with 13 bases between. This CDR3 is built from 15 residues. Looked up from germline, CDR1 is SGDLS and CDR2 is YYNGEE.

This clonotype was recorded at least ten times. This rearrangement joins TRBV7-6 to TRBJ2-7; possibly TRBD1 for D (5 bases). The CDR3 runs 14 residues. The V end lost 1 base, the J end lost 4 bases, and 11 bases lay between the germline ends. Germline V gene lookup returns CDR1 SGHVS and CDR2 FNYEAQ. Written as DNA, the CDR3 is TGTGCCAGCAGCTTAGTAGGGGCCGGATACGAGCAGTACTTC. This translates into CASSLVGAGYEQYF.

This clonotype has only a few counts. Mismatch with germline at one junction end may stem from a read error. The DNA for the CDR3 is TGTGCCAGCAGTTTATGGGAAAACACTCAGTACTTC. Amino acid sequence: CASSLWENTQYF. The chain has TRBV12-3 or TRBV12-4 and TRBJ2-4, with D uncertain. The CDR3 is 12 residues long.

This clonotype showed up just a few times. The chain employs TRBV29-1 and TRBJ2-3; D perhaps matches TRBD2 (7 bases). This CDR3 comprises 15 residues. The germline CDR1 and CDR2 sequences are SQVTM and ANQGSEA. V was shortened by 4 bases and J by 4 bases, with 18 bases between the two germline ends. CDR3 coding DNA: TGCAGCGTTGGGGAAAGGGGGGGCGCGGCAGATACGCAGTATTTT. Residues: CSVGERGGAADTQYF.

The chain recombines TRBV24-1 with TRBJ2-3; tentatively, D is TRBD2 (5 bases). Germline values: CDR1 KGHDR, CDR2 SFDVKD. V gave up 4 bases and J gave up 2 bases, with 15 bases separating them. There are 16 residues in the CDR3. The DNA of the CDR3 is TGTGCCACCAGTGAGGGAGCTAAACGGGTCACAGATACGCAGTATTTT. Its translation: CATSEGAKRVTDTQYF.

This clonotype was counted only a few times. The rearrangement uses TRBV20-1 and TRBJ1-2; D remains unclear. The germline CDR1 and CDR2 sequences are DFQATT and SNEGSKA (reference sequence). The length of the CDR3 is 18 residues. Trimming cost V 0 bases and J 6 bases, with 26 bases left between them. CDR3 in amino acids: CSARDQVSVLQVGDGYTF. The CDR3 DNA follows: TGCAGTGCTAGAGACCAAGTATCGGTACTGCAGGTTGGCGATGGCTACACCTTC.

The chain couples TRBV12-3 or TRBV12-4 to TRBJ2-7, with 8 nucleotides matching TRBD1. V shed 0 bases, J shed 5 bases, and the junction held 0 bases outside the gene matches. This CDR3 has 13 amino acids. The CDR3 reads CASSLARGHEQYF. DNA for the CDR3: TGTGCCAGCAGTTTAGCCAGGGGGCACGAGCAGTACTTC.

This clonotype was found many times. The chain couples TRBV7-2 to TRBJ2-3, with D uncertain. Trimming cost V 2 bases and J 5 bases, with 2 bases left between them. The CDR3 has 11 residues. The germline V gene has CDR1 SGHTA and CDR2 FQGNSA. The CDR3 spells CASSLKDTQYF. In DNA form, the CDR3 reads TGTGCCAGCAGCTTAAAAGATACGCAGTATTTT.

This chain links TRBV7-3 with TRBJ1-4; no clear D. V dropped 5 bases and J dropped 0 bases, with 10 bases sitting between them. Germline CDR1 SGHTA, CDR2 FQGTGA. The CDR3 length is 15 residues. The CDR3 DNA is TGTGCCAGCAGCCTCGCCGGTGCAACTAATGAAAAACTGTTTTTT. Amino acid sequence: CASSLAGATNEKLFF.

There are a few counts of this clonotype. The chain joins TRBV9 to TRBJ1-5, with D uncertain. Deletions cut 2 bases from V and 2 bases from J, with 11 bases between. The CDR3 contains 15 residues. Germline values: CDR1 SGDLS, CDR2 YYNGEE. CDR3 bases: TGTGCCAGCAGCGTGCACGGTAATGGCAATCAGCCCCAGCATTTT. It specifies CASSVHGNGNQPQHF.

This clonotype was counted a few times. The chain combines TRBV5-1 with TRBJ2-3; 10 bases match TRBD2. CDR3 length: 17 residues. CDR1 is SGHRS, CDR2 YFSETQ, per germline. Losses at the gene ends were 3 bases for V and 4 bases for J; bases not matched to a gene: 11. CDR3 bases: TGCGCCAGCAGCTCATTATTAGCGGGGGGTGGCGCAGATACGCAGTATTTT. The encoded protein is CASSSLLAGGGADTQYF.

The CDR3 DNA sequence: TGTGCCAGCAGCGTAGAACGGGGAGGGGCGGAAGCTTTCTTT. This codes for CASSVERGGAEAFF. The chain is built from TRBV9 and TRBJ1-1; D perhaps matches TRBD1 (5 bases). The V gene lost 0 bases and the J gene lost 8 bases, with 14 bases spanning the gap. This CDR3 is built from 14 residues. The germline V gene encodes CDR1 SGDLS and CDR2 YYNGEE.

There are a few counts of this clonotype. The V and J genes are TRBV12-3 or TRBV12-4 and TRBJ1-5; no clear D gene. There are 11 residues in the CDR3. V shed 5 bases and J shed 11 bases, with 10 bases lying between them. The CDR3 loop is CASSHSRTQHF. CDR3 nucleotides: TGTGCCAGCAGTCACTCCCGAACCCAGCATTTT.

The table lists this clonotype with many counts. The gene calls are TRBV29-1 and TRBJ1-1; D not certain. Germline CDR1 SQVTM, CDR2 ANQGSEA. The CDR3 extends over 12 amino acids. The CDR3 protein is CIPSGMNTEAFF. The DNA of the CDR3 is TGCATCCCCTCTGGGATGAACACTGAAGCTTTCTTT.

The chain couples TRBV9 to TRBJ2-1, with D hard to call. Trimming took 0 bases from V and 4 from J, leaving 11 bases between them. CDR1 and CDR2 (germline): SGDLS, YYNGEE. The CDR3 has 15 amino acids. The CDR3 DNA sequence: TGTGCCAGCAGCGTAGACAGCTACAGTTACAATGAGCAGTTCTTC. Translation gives CASSVDSYSYNEQFF. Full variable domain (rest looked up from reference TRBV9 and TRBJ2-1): DSGVTQTPKHLITATGQRVTLRCSPRSGDLSVYWYQQSLDQGLQFLIQYYNGEERAKGNILERFSAQQFPDLHSELNLSSLELGDSALYFCASSVDSYSYNEQFFGPGTRLTVL.

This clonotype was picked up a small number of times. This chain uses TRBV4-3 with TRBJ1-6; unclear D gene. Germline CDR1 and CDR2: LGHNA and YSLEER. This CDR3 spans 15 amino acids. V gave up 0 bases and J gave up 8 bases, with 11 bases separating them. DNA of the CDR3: TGCGCCAGCAGCCAAGAAGTGCCGCAATATTCACCCCTCCACTTT. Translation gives CASSQEVPQYSPLHF.